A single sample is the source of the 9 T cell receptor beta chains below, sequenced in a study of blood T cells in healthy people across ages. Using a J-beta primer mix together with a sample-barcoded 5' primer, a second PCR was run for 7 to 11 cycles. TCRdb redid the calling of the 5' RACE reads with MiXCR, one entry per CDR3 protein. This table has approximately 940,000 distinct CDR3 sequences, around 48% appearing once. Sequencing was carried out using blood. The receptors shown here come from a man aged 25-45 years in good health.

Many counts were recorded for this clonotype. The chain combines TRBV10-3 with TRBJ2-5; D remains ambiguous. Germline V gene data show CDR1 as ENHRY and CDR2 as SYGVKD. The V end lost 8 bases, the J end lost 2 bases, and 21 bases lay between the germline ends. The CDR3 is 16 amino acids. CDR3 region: CAIASAQRQWQETQYF. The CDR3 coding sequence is TGTGCCATCGCATCCGCACAAAGGCAGTGGCAAGAGACCCAGTACTTC.

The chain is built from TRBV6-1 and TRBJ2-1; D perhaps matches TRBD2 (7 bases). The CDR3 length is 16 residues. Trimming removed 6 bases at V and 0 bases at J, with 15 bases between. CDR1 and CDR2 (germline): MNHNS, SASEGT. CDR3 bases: TGTGCCAGCAGAAAAGGGGGGGCGAGCTCCTACAATGAGCAGTTCTTC. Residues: CASRKGGASSYNEQFF.

CDR3 DNA sequence: TGCAGTGCTAGAGATCCTAGCGGGGTCGAGACCCAGTACTTC. Amino acids: CSARDPSGVETQYF. The genes are TRBV20-1 and TRBJ2-5; the match to TRBD2 covers 9 bases. V dropped 0 bases and J dropped 5; count of bases not matched to a gene: 4. The V gene's germline CDR1 is DFQATT and CDR2 SNEGSKA (reference sequence). The CDR3 sequence is 14 residues long.

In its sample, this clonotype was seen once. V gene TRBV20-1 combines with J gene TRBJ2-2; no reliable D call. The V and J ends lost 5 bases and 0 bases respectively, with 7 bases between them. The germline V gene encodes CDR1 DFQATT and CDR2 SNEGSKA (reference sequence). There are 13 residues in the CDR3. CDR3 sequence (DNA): TGCAGTGCTCTCCTTACGAACACCGGGGAGCTGTTTTTT. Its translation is CSALLTNTGELFF.

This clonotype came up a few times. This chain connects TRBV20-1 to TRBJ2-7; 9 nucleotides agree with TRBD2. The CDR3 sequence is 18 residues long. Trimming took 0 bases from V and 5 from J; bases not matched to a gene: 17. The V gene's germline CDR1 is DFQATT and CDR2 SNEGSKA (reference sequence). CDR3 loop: CSARDSLASGVVFHEQYF. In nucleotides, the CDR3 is TGCAGTGCTAGAGATTCACTAGCTAGCGGGGTTGTATTCCACGAGCAGTACTTC.

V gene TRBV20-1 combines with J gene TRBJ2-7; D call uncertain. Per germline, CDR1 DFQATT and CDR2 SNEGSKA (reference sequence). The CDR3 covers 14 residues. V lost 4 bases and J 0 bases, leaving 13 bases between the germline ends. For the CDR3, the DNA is TGCAGTGCTATCGGGCTGGGGAACTCCTACGAGCAGTACTTC. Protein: CSAIGLGNSYEQYF.

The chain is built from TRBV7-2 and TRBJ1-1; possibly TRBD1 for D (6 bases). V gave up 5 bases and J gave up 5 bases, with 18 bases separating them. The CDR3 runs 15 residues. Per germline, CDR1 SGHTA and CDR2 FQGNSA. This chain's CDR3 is CASSQNPGARTEAFF. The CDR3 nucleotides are TGTGCCAGCAGCCAAAACCCAGGGGCTCGGACTGAAGCTTTCTTT.

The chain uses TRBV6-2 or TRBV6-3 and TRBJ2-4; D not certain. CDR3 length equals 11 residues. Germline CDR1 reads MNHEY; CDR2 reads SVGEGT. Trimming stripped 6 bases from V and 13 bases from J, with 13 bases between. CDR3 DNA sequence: TGTGCCAGCAGAAAATACGAGGAGCAGTACTTC. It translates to CASRKYEEQYF.

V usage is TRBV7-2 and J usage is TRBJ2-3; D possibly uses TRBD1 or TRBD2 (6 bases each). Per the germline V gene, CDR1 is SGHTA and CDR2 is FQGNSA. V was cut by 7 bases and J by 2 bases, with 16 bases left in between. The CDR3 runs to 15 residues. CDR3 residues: CASKRGDGNTDTQYF. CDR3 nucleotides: TGTGCCAGCAAAAGGGGGGATGGGAACACAGATACGCAGTATTTT.